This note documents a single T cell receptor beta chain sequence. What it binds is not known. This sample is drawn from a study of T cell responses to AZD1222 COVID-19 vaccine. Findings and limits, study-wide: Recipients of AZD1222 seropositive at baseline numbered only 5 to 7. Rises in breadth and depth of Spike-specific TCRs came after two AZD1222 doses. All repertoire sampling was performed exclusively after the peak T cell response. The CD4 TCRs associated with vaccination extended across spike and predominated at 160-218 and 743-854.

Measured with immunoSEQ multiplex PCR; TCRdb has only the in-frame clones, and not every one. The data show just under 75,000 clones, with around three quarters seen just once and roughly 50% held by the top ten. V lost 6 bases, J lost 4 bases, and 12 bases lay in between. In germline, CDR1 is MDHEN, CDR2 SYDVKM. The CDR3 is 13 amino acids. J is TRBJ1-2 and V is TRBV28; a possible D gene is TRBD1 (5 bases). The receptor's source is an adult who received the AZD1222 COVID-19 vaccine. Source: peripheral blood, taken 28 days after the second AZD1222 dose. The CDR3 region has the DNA TGTGCCAGCAGCTGGGGACGGGCCTATGGCTACACCTTC. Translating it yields CASSWGRAYGYTF.